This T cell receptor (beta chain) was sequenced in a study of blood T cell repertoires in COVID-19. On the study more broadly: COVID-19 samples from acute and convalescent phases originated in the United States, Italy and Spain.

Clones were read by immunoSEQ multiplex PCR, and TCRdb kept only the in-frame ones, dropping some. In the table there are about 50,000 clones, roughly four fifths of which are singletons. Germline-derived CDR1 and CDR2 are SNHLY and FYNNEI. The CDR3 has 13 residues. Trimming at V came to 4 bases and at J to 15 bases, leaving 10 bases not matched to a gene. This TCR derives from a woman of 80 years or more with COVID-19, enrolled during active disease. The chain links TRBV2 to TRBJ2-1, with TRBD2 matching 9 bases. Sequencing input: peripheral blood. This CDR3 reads CASSGTSVPLGFF. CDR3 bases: TGTGCCAGCAGTGGGACTAGCGTTCCTCTTGGGTTCTTC.